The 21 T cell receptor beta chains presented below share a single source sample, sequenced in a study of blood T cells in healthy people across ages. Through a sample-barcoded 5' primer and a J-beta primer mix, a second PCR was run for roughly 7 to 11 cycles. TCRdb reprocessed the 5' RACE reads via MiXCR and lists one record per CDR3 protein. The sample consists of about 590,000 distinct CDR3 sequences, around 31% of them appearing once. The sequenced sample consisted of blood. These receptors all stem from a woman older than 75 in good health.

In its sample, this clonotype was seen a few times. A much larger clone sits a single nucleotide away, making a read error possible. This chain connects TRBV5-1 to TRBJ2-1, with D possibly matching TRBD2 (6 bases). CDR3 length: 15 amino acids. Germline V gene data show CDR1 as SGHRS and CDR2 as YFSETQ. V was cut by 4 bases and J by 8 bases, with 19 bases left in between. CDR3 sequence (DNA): TGCGCCAGCAGCGCCCCGGGAGAGTTTTGGGATGAGCAGTTCTTC. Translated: CASSAPGEFWDEQFF.

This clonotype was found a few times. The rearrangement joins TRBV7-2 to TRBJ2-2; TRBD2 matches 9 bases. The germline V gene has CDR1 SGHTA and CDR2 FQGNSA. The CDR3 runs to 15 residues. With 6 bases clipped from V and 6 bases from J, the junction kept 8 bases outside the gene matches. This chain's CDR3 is CASRGAGGAAGELFF. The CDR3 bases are TGTGCCAGCAGGGGAGCGGGAGGCGCGGCCGGGGAGCTGTTTTTT.

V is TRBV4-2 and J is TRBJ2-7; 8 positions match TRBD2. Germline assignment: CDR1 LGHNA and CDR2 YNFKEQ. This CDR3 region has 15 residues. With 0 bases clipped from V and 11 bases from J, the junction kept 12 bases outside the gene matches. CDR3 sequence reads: CASSQDLKKRGWEYF. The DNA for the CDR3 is TGTGCCAGCAGCCAAGATCTGAAAAAGCGGGGGTGGGAGTACTTC.

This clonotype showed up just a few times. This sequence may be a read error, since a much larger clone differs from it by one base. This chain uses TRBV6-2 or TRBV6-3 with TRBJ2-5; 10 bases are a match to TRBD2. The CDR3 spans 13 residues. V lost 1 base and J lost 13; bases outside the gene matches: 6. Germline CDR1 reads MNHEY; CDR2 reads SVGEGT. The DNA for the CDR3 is TGTGCCAGCAGTTACTTAGCGGGGGGCCTACCGTACTTC. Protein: CASSYLAGGLPYF.

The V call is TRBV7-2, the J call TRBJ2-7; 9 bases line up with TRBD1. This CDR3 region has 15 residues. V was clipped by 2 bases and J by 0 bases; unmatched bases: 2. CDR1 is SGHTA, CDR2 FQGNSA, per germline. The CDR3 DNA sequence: TGTGCCAGCAGCTTACGACAGGGGGGCTCCTACGAGCAGTACTTC. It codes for CASSLRQGGSYEQYF.

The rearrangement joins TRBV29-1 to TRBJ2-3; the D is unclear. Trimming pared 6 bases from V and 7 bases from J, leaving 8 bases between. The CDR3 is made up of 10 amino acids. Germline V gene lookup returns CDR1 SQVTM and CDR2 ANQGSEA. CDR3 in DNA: TGCAGCGTAGTTTCGAATACGCAGTATTTT. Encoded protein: CSVVSNTQYF.

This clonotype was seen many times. CDR3 bases: TGTGCCAGCAGCCCCCGTGGGCGGGGGGGCATAAGCGAGCAGTACTTC. This codes for CASSPRGRGGISEQYF. The V and J genes are TRBV7-2 and TRBJ2-7, with 9 bases that match TRBD2. J lost 6 bases, V lost 5 bases, and 14 bases had no gene match. CDR3 size: 16 residues. Germline CDR1 reads SGHTA; CDR2 reads FQGNSA.

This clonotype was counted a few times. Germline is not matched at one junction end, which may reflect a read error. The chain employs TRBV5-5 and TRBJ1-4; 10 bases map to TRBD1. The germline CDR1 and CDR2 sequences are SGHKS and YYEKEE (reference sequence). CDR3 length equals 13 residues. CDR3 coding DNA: TGTGCCAGCGGGACCGGGACAGGGGAAAAACGGTTTTTT. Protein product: CASGTGTGEKRFF.

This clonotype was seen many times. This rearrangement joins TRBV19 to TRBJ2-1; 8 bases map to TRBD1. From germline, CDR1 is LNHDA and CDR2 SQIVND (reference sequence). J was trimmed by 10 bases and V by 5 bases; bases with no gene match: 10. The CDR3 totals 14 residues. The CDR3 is CASSRQGAVGEQFF. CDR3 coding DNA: TGTGCCAGTAGTCGGCAGGGGGCGGTGGGCGAGCAGTTCTTC.

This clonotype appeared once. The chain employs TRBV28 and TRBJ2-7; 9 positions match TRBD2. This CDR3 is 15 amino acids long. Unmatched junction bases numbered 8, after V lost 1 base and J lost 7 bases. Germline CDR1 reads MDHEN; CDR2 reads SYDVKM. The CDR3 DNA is TGTGCCAGCAGTTTATTGGGCGGGGGGGCGTGGGAGCAGTACTTC. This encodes CASSLLGGGAWEQYF.

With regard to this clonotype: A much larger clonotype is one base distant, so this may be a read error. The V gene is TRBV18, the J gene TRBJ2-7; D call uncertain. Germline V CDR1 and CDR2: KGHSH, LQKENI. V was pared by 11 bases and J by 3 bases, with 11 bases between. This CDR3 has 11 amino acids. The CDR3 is CAGKENYEQYF. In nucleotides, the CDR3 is TGTGCCGGCAAGGAGAACTACGAGCAGTACTTC.

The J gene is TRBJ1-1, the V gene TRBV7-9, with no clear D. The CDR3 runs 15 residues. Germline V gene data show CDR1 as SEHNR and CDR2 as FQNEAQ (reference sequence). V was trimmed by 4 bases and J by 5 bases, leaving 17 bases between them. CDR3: CASSSPGPGGTEAFF. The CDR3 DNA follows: TGTGCCAGCAGCTCACCCGGCCCCGGAGGGACTGAAGCTTTCTTT.

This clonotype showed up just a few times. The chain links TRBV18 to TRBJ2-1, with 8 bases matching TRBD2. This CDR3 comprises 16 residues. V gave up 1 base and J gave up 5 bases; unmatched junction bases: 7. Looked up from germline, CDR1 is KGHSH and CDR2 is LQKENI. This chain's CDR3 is CASSPLGGGGNNEQFF. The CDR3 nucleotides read TGTGCCAGCTCACCACTCGGGGGGGGCGGTAACAATGAGCAGTTCTTC.

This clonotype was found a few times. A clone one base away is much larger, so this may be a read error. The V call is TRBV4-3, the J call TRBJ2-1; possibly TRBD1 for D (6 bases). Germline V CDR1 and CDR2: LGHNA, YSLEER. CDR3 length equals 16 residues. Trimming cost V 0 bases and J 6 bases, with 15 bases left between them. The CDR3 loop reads CASSQDGQGTRNEQFF. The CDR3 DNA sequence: TGCGCCAGCAGCCAAGATGGGCAGGGGACACGCAATGAGCAGTTCTTC.

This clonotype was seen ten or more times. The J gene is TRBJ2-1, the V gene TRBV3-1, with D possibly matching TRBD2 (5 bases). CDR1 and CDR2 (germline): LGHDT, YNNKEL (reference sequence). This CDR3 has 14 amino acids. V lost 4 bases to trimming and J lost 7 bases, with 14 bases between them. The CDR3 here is CASSRQALANEQFF. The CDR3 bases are TGTGCCAGCAGCCGCCAGGCTCTAGCTAATGAGCAGTTCTTC.

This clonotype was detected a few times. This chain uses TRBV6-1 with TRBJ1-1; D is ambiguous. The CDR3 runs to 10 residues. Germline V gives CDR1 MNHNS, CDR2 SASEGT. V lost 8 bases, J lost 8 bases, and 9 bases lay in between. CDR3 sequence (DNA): TGTGCCAGCCGCTATGGGGAAGCTTTCTTT. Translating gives CASRYGEAFF.

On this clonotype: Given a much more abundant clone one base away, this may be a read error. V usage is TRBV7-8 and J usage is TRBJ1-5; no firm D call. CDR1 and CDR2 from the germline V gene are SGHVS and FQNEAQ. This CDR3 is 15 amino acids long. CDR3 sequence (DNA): TGTGCCAGCAGCTTAGCGCGGTTGGAAAATCGGCCCCAGCATTTT. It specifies CASSLARLENRPQHF.

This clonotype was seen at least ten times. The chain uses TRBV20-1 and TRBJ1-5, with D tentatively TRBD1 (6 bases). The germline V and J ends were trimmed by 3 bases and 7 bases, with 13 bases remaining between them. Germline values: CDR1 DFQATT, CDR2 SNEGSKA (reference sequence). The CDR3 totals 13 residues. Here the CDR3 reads CSASIGGRQPQHF. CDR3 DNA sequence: TGCAGTGCTAGTATTGGGGGCAGGCAGCCCCAGCATTTT.

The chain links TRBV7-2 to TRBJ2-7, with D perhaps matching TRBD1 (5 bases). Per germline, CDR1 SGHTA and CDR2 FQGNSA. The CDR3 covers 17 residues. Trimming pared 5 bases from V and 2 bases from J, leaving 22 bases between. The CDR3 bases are TGTGCCAGCAGCGCTCGCTATACTGATTTAGGGGCCTACGAGCAGTACTTC. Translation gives CASSARYTDLGAYEQYF.

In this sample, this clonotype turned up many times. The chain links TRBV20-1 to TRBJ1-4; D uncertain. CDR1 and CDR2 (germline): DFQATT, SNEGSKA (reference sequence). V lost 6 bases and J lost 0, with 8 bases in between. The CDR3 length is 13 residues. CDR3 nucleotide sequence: TGCAGTGCCATACTCACAACTAATGAAAAACTGTTTTTT. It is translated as CSAILTTNEKLFF.

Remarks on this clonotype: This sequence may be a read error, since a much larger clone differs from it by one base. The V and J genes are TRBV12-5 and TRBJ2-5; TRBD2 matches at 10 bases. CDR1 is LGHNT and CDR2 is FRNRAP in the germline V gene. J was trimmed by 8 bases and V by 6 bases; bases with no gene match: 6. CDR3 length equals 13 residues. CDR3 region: CASGLAGGLTQYF. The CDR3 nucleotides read TGTGCTAGTGGCTTAGCGGGGGGACTTACCCAGTACTTC.